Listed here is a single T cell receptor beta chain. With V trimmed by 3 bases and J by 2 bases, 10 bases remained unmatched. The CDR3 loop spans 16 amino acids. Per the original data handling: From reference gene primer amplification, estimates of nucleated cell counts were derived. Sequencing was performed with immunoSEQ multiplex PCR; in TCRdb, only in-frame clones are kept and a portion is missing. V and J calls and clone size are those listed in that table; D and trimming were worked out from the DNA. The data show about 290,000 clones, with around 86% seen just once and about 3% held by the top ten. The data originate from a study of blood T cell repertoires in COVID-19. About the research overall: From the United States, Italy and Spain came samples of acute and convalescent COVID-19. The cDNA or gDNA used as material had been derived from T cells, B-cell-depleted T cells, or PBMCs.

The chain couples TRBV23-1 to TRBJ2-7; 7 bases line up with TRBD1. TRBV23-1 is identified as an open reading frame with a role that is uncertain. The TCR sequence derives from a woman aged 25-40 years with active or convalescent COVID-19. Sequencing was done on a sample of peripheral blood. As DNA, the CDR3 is TGCGCCAGCAGTCACCTGGACAGGCCCAGGGCCTACGAGCAGTACTTC. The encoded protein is CASSHLDRPRAYEQYF.